This record concerns one T cell receptor beta chain sequence. Its antigen is unknown. Germline loops: CDR1 PRHDT, CDR2 FYEKMQ (reference sequence). The germline V and J ends were trimmed by 3 bases and 3 bases, with 9 bases remaining between them. CDR3 length: 13 residues. The data belong to a study of CD8+ T cells in alopecia areata. General study results and limits: Persistence of many expanded lesional clones was seen in scalp and blood during tofacitinib. Whereas mice showed it more clearly, TCR sharing across patients was murkier, possibly because of HLA.

Sequencing relied on a cDNA template that was reverse transcribed from extracted RNA. Sequencing was performed with immunoSEQ multiplex PCR; in TCRdb, only in-frame clones are kept and a portion is missing. The table includes 93,000 or so clones, 86% detected once. Treatment denoted: oral pan-JAK inhibitor, 5-10 mg twice daily. V is TRBV13 and J is TRBJ2-7; no definite D call. The input for sequencing was CD8+ T cells sorted from blood, taken between weeks 30 and 35, from a patient treated with tofacitinib. The clonotype was recovered from a human donor with alopecia areata. The CDR3 region is CASSFRTHYEQYF. The CDR3 nucleotides read TGTGCCAGCAGCTTCCGCACACACTACGAGCAGTACTTC.